This T cell receptor beta chain is drawn from a study of blood T cell repertoires in COVID-19. Study context: Samples came from the United States, Italy and Spain, spanning acute and convalescent COVID-19.

Here immunoSEQ multiplex PCR was the method, and the copy in TCRdb shows in-frame clones only, minus some. Here the sample spans around 250,000 clones, 85% being singletons. The length of the CDR3 is 14 residues. Per germline, CDR1 SGHDT and CDR2 YYEEEE. Between the trimmed V and J ends, which lost 1 base and 1 base, there was a span of 8 bases. Participant age was about 18 to 89 years, and participants resided in 24 US areas. This chain uses TRBV5-6 with TRBJ1-2; D is unclear. The receptor's source is a woman aged 45-60 years with acute COVID-19. Sequenced: PBMCs or T cells enriched from blood (not recorded which). Here the CDR3 DNA reads TGTGCCAGCAGCTTGCGGAGCCATAACTATGGCTACACCTTC. Protein product: CASSLRSHNYGYTF.